The 7 T cell receptor beta chains in this list originate from one sample, sequenced in a study of shared clonotypes between healthy human individuals. This table comes from immunoSEQ multiplex PCR, and its TCRdb copy is limited to in-frame clones, with some not included. Of millions of clones in the sample, 90% to 95% are singletons; the top ten hold about 0.39%. Sequenced: naive CD4+ T cells from PBMCs. Subset: CD45RA+ positively selected. The origin of the receptors is a man younger than 35 in good health. Some clones in this sample may be carry-over from other donors' samples.

This clone was counted once. J is TRBJ1-1 and V is TRBV5-1, with D uncertain. Germline CDR1 and CDR2: SGHRS and YFSETQ. V lost 0 bases and J lost 0, with 9 bases in between. The CDR3 runs to 15 residues. The CDR3 DNA is TGCGCCAGCAGCTTGGCTAACAGATTGAACACTGAAGCTTTCTTT. Amino acids: CASSLANRLNTEAFF.

Only a few counts were recorded for this clone. Other DNA variants within this sample encode the same CDR3. The chain has TRBV7-9 and TRBJ1-1; D uncertain. CDR3 size: 13 residues. The germline V gene encodes CDR1 SEHNR and CDR2 FQNEAQ (reference sequence). V lost 3 bases and J 0 bases, leaving 5 bases between the germline ends. The CDR3 coding sequence is TGTGCCAGCAGCTTCTCCTTGAACACTGAAGCTTTCTTT. Encoded protein: CASSFSLNTEAFF.

This clone was picked up one time. This sequence joins TRBV5-1 and TRBJ2-3, with D possibly matching TRBD1 (5 bases). The germline gives CDR1 SGHRS, CDR2 YFSETQ. V was shortened by 4 bases and J by 3 bases, with 12 bases between the two germline ends. CDR3 length equals 14 residues. CDR3: CASSRGGATDTQYF. The CDR3 DNA reads as TGCGCCAGCAGCCGAGGTGGGGCGACAGATACGCAGTATTTT.

The rearrangement links TRBV5-8 to TRBJ1-2, with TRBD1 matching 8 bases. This CDR3 is 14 amino acids long. Per the germline V gene, CDR1 is SGHTS and CDR2 is YDEGEE. Losses at the gene ends were 4 bases for V and 4 bases for J; bases not matched to a gene: 6. The CDR3 reads CASSPGQGAYGYTF. The CDR3, as DNA: TGTGCCAGCAGCCCCGGACAGGGAGCCTATGGCTACACCTTC. Full variable domain (outside the CDR3, taken from reference TRBV5-8 and TRBJ1-2): EAGVTQSPTHLIKTRGQQATLRCSPISGHTSVYWYQQALGLGLQFLLWYDEGEERNRGNFPPRFSGRQFPNYSSELNVNALELEDSALYLCASSPGQGAYGYTFGSGTRLTVV.

V is TRBV28 and J is TRBJ2-5; no clear D. Trimming cost V 6 bases and J 5 bases, with 10 bases left between them. CDR3 length: 12 residues. Germline V gives CDR1 MDHEN, CDR2 SYDVKM. The chain's CDR3 is CASSPSHETQYF. The DNA of the CDR3 is TGTGCCAGCAGCCCTAGTCACGAGACCCAGTACTTC.

V is TRBV5-6 and J is TRBJ1-1, with a weak D call TRBD1 (5 bases). The germline V and J ends were trimmed by 4 bases and 13 bases, with 26 bases remaining between them. Germline assignment: CDR1 SGHDT and CDR2 YYEEEE. CDR3 size: 15 residues. In nucleotides, the CDR3 is TGTGCCAGCAGCCCGAGTGGTGGGACGTCGACTCAAGTTTTCTTT. This gives the protein CASSPSGGTSTQVFF.

Remarks on this clone: This specimen includes other DNA sequences encoding the same CDR3. The chain is built from TRBV19 and TRBJ2-1; TRBD2 matches 9 bases. V shed 6 bases and J 4 bases; nucleotides not matched to a gene: 4. This CDR3 contains 14 residues. CDR1 is LNHDA, CDR2 SQIVND, per germline (reference sequence). CDR3 coding DNA: TGTGCCAGTAGCCGTCTAGCGGGGTACAATGAGCAGTTCTTC. Translated, it gives CASSRLAGYNEQFF.